These 10 T cell receptor beta chains share one sample of origin, sequenced in a study of early T cells in non-severe SARS-CoV-2 infection. TCRdb called the 5' RACE reads again in MiXCR, with one record for every CDR3 protein. The repertoire holds around 60,000 distinct CDR3 sequences, more than 9.5% seen once, with roughly a tenth in the top ten. Material for sequencing was whole blood. These receptors originate from an adult who was a healthcare worker with PCR-confirmed SARS-CoV-2 infection or an uninfected control (not recorded which).

There are a few counts of this clonotype. This chain connects TRBV5-6 to TRBJ2-2; weak D call: TRBD2 (6 bases). V shed 3 bases and J shed 5 bases, with 17 bases lying between them. Germline V gene data show CDR1 as SGHDT and CDR2 as YYEEEE. There are 16 residues in the CDR3. CDR3 coding DNA: TGTGCCAGCAGCTGGAGGGAGGTCCCGGTAACCGGGGAGCTGTTTTTT. Translation: CASSWREVPVTGELFF.

This clonotype has a count of ten or more. The V and J genes are TRBV4-1 and TRBJ2-3; D gene uncertain. Germline CDR1 MGHRA, CDR2 YSYEKL. The CDR3 consists of 14 residues. With 3 bases removed from V and 0 bases from J, the gap between germline ends came to 7 bases. The CDR3 sequence is CASSHSLSTDTQYF. The CDR3 region has the DNA TGCGCCAGCAGCCATAGCCTAAGCACAGATACGCAGTATTTT.

The rearrangement joins TRBV7-2 to TRBJ2-5; 7 positions match TRBD1. V lost 9 bases, J lost 1 base, and 11 bases stayed unmatched. The CDR3 contains 15 residues. CDR1 is SGHTA, CDR2 FQGNSA, per germline. CDR3 amino acids: CARPGQTSVQETQYF. DNA of the CDR3: TGTGCCAGACCGGGACAGACCAGCGTCCAAGAGACCCAGTACTTC.

This clonotype has a count of ten or more. The chain links TRBV7-2 to TRBJ2-1; D assignment may be TRBD1 or TRBD2 (5 bases each). V shed 5 bases and J shed 7 bases, with 15 bases lying between them. The CDR3 is 14 residues long. Germline values: CDR1 SGHTA, CDR2 FQGNSA. CDR3 loop: CASSPRGFWNEQFF. The CDR3 DNA follows: TGTGCCAGCAGCCCTCGGGGCTTTTGGAATGAGCAGTTCTTC.

This clonotype was seen at least ten times. The chain has TRBV7-3 and TRBJ2-2; no clear D. Trimming stripped 1 base from V and 7 bases from J, with 7 bases between. Germline CDR1 and CDR2: SGHTA and FQGTGA. This CDR3 comprises 13 residues. The CDR3 reads CASSLRWDGELFF. CDR3 sequence (DNA): TGTGCCAGCAGCTTAAGATGGGACGGGGAGCTGTTTTTT.

This clonotype was picked up many times. The chain combines TRBV12-3 or TRBV12-4 with TRBJ2-7; D uncertain. The CDR3 runs 15 residues. Trimming took 6 bases from V and 1 from J, leaving 16 bases between them. The CDR3 nucleotides read TGTGCCAGCAGCCTTGGACCCCAGTCTTCCTACGAGCAGTACTTC. It yields the protein CASSLGPQSSYEQYF.

The table lists this clonotype with a few counts. This chain connects TRBV5-1 to TRBJ2-5; TRBD2 aligns across 8 bases. V was pared by 4 bases and J by 1 base, with 3 bases of the junction left unmatched. This CDR3 spans 14 amino acids. CDR1 is SGHRS, CDR2 YFSETQ, per germline. The CDR3 reads CASSRRGAQETQYF. DNA for the CDR3: TGCGCCAGCAGCCGGCGGGGGGCCCAAGAGACCCAGTACTTC.

This clonotype was found a few times. This rearrangement joins TRBV29-1 to TRBJ2-3; 8 bases line up with TRBD2. CDR3 length equals 16 residues. Per the germline V gene, CDR1 is SQVTM and CDR2 is ANQGSEA. The V gene end was trimmed by 8 bases and the J gene end by 3 bases; junction bases not matched to a gene: 16. CDR3 amino acids: CSLSGILAGSTDTQYF. In nucleotides, the CDR3 is TGCAGCCTCTCGGGGATCCTAGCGGGCTCAACAGATACGCAGTATTTT.

Only a few counts were recorded for this clonotype. The chain is built from TRBV7-9 and TRBJ2-1; 10 bases fit TRBD2. Germline V gives CDR1 SEHNR, CDR2 FQNEAQ (reference sequence). The CDR3 runs 17 residues. V dropped 1 base and J dropped 4; count of bases not matched to a gene: 7. The chain's CDR3 is CASSLVIAGGLYNEQFF. The CDR3 DNA sequence: TGTGCCAGCAGCTTAGTGATAGCGGGGGGCCTTTACAATGAGCAGTTCTTC.

Turning to this clonotype: This may be a read error: a much more frequent sequence differs by one nucleotide. V and J are TRBV11-2 and TRBJ2-7; 7 bases map to TRBD1. CDR1 is SGHAT and CDR2 is FQNNGV in the germline V gene. This CDR3 has 14 residues. Trimming at V came to 5 bases and at J to 8 bases, leaving 12 bases not matched to a gene. The CDR3 here is CASSIDRDPYKQYF. CDR3 bases: TGTGCCAGCAGCATTGACAGGGATCCATACAAGCAGTACTTC.